The following is a T cell receptor beta chain sequence with its context. The sample comes from a study of blood T cell repertoires in COVID-19. Looking at the study overall: PBMCs, B-cell-depleted T cells, or T cells provided the cDNA or gDNA that made up the material.

The CDR3 length is 12 residues. The ends lost 5 bases at V and 8 bases at J; junction bases unmatched: 4. The germline V gene has CDR1 SGHTA and CDR2 FQGNSA. How the authors handled the data: How many nucleated cells were present was estimated from reference gene primer amplification. The assay was immunoSEQ multiplex PCR, and TCRdb's table has in-frame clones only and misses some. For V, J and clone size, that table is used; D and trimming come from the DNA. The top ten hold approximately 4.8% of the sample, which has 200,000 or so clones, 83% seen once. The sequence was obtained from a woman between 50 and 59 years old who had been exposed to COVID-19. V gene TRBV7-2 combines with J gene TRBJ1-1; 8 nucleotides line up with TRBD1. The specimen was PBMCs or T cells enriched from blood (not recorded which). The CDR3 DNA reads TGTGCCAGCAGCACCGGACAGGGCGAAGCTTTCTTT. Translating it yields CASSTGQGEAFF.